Described below is a single TCR beta chain sequence and its context. The data derive from a study of T cell changes during pregnancy in multiple sclerosis. The protocol was immunoSEQ multiplex PCR, while the TCRdb copy is restricted to in-frame clones and leaves out a portion. The sample includes more than 65,000 clones, roughly 95% of them seen just once. V lost 2 bases and J 2 bases, leaving 8 bases between the germline ends. Looked up from germline, CDR1 is MNHEY and CDR2 is SVGAGI. The CDR3 consists of 14 residues. The sample was peripheral blood, taken in the second trimester of pregnancy. This rearrangement joins TRBV6-5 to TRBJ2-3, with D tentatively TRBD2 (6 bases). The source is a female donor with multiple sclerosis, enrolled in a pregnancy study. In nucleotides, the CDR3 is TGTGCCAGCAGTTACGGAGGGGACACAGATACGCAGTATTTT. Residues: CASSYGGDTDTQYF.